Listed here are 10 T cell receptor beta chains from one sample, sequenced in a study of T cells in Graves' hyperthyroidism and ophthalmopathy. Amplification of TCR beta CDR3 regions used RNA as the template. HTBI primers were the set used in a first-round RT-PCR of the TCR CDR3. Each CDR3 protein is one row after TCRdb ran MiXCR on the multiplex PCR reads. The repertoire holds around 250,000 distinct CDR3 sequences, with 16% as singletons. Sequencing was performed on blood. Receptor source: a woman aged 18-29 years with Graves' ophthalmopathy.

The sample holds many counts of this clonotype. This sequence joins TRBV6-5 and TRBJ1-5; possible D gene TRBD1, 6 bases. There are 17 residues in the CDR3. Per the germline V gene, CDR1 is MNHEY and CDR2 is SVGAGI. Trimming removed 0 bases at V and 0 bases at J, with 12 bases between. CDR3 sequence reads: CASSYSDRLYSNQPQHF. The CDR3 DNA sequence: TGTGCCAGCAGTTACTCCGACAGGCTCTATAGCAATCAGCCCCAGCATTTT.

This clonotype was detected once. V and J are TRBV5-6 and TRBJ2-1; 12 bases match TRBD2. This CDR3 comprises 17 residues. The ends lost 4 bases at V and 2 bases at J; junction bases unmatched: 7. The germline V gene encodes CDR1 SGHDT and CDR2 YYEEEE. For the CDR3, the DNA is TGTGCCAGCAGCCAAGTTAGGACTAGCGGGGCCTACAATGAGCAGTTCTTC. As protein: CASSQVRTSGAYNEQFF.

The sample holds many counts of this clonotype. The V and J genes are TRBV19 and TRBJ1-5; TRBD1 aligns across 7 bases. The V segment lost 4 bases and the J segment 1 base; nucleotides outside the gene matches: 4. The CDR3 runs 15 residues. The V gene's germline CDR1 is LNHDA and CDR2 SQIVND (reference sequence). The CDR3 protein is CASSSRDRSNQPQHF. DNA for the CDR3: TGTGCCAGTAGTAGCCGGGACAGAAGCAATCAGCCCCAGCATTTT.

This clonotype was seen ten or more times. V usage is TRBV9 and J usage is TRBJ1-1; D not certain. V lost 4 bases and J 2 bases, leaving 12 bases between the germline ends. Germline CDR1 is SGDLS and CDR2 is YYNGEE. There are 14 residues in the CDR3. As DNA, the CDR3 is TGTGCCAGCAGCTCAAGCGGTGTAAACACTGAAGCTTTCTTT. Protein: CASSSSGVNTEAFF. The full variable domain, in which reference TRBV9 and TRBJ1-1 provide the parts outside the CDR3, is DSGVTQTPKHLITATGQRVTLRCSPRSGDLSVYWYQQSLDQGLQFLIQYYNGEERAKGNILERFSAQQFPDLHSELNLSSLELGDSALYFCASSSSGVNTEAFFGQGTRLTVV.

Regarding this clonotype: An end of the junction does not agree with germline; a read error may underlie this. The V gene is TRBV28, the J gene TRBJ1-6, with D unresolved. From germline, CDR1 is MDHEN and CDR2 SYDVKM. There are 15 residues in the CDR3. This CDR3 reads CASSSPTFYNSPLNF. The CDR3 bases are TGTGCCAGCAGTTCCCCGACATTTTATAATTCACCCCTCAACTTT.

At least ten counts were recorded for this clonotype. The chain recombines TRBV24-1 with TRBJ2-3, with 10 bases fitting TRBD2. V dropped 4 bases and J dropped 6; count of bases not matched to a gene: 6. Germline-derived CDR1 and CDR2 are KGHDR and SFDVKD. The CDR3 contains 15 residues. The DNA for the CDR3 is TGTGCCACCAGTGACAGCGGACTAGCGGCGGATACGCAGTATTTT. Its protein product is CATSDSGLAADTQYF.

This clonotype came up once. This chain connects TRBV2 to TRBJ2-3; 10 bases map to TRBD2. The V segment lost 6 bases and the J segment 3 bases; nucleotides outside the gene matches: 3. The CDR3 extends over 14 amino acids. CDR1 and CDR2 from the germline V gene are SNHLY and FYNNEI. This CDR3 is CASSWTSGTDTQYF. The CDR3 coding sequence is TGTGCCAGCAGCTGGACTAGCGGAACAGATACGCAGTATTTT.

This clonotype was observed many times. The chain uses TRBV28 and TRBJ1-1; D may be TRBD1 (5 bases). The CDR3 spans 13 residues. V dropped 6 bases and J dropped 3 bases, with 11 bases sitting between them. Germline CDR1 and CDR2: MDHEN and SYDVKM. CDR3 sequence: CASSPGLYTEAFF. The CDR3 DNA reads TGTGCCAGCAGCCCAGGGTTGTACACTGAAGCTTTCTTT.

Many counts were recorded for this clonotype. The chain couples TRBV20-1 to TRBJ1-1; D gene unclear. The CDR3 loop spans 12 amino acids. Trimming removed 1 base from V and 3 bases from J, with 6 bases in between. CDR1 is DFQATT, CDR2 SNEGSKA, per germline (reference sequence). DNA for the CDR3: TGCAGTGCTAGAGGGGGATACACTGAAGCTTTCTTT. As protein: CSARGGYTEAFF.

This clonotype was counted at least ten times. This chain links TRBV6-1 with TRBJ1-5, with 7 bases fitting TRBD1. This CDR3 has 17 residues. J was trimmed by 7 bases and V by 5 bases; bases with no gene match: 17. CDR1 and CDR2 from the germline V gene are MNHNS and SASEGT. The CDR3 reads CASSSLTVAGGKQPQHF. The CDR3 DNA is TGTGCCAGCAGTTCACTGACCGTGGCAGGGGGGAAACAGCCCCAGCATTTT.